The rows below give T cell receptor beta chains drawn from one sample of a study of T-cell reconstitution after alpha-beta-depleted transplantation in children. TCRdb reanalysed the PCR reads using MiXCR and keeps one entry per CDR3 protein. The table includes 750,000 to 950,000 distinct CDR3 sequences, 16% detected once. The sequenced sample was PBMCs, mostly from graft donor cells, obtained 360 days after TCRalphabeta/CD19-depleted stem cell transplant. Receptors originate from a male patient younger than 18 who had a stem cell transplant for acute lymphoblastic leukemia, so the T cells may come from the graft donor. Both conserved end residues are part of each CDR3. D genes are given only for firm matches. Expanded clones are given a class, and other clones once, few, many or no size at all.

CDR3,DNA,size,D,J,V
CASSRERGTQYF,TGTGCCAGCAGTAGAGAGCGGGGCACGCAGTATTTT,many,TRBD2,TRBJ2-3,TRBV27
CAISGQGNGNYGYTF,TGTGCCATCAGCGGACAGGGAAACGGGAACTATGGCTACACCTTC,few,TRBD1,TRBJ1-2,TRBV10-3
CASSSSPPFSTDTQYF,TGTGCCAGCAGTTCCTCCCCCCCCTTTAGCACAGATACGCAGTATTTT,few,NA,TRBJ2-3,TRBV12-3/TRBV12-4
CASRPVSGNTEAFF,TGCGCCAGCAGACCAGTCTCTGGCAACACTGAAGCTTTCTTT,NA,NA,TRBJ1-1,TRBV5-1
CASSPVGSTFTGELFF,TGCGCCAGCAGCCCCGTGGGCAGCACTTTTACCGGGGAGCTGTTTTTT,many,NA,TRBJ2-2,TRBV5-1
CASSLVVSGQGGLGEQFF,TGCGCCAGCAGCTTGGTAGTGTCGGGACAGGGAGGCTTGGGTGAGCAGTTCTTC,NA,TRBD1,TRBJ2-1,TRBV5-1
CASSPGLRMNTEAFF,TGTGCCAGCAGCCCGGGACTGAGGATGAACACTGAAGCTTTCTTT,NA,NA,TRBJ1-1,TRBV7-2
CASRQESEQYF,TGTGCCAGCAGGCAAGAGAGCGAGCAGTACTTC,few,NA,TRBJ2-7,TRBV12-3/TRBV12-4
CAISWGTPGTNEQYF,TGTGCCATCAGCTGGGGGACACCCGGTACGAACGAGCAGTACTTC,NA,NA,TRBJ2-7,TRBV10-3
CASSLFGPNTEAFF,TGCGCCAGCAGCTTGTTCGGGCCGAACACTGAAGCTTTCTTT,few,NA,TRBJ1-1,TRBV5-1
CSAHRDRAADTQYF,TGCAGTGCTCACCGGGACAGGGCTGCTGATACGCAGTATTTT,NA,TRBD1,TRBJ2-3,TRBV20-1
CASRFIQGYQETQYF,TGTGCCAGCAGATTTATTCAGGGCTACCAAGAGACCCAGTACTTC,NA,NA,TRBJ2-5,TRBV12-3/TRBV12-4
CATSRDPPYEQYF,TGTGCCACCAGCAGAGATCCGCCATACGAGCAGTACTTC,NA,NA,TRBJ2-7,TRBV15
CASSVLRETQYF,TGTGCCAGCAGCGTACTCCGAGAGACCCAGTACTTC,NA,NA,TRBJ2-5,TRBV7-6
CASSLEASGSRYEQYF,TGTGCCAGCAGCTTAGAGGCTAGCGGGAGTAGGTACGAGCAGTACTTC,NA,TRBD2,TRBJ2-7,TRBV7-6
CASSPGQGAVAGAPTDTQYF,TGTGCCAGCTCACCAGGGCAGGGGGCAGTAGCGGGAGCCCCGACAGATACGCAGTATTTT,few,NA,TRBJ2-3,TRBV18
CASSFPGAQQFF,TGTGCCAGCAGTTTCCCGGGGGCTCAGCAGTTCTTC,NA,NA,TRBJ2-1,TRBV28
CASSRGRSLYEQYF,TGTGCCAGCAGCCGCGGACGGAGTCTCTACGAGCAGTACTTC,NA,NA,TRBJ2-7,TRBV12-3/TRBV12-4
CASSFGGLGKNEKLFF,TGCGCCAGCAGCTTTGGCGGGCTGGGGAAGAATGAAAAACTGTTTTTT,NA,NA,TRBJ1-4,TRBV5-1
CSARASGAYNEQFF,TGCAGTGCTAGGGCCAGCGGAGCCTACAATGAGCAGTTCTTC,many,NA,TRBJ2-1,TRBV20-1
CASSQIDEKLFF,TGCGCCAGCAGCCAAATAGATGAAAAACTGTTTTTT,many,NA,TRBJ1-4,TRBV4-1
CSAPGLAGSASTDTQYF,TGCAGTGCCCCGGGACTAGCGGGAAGTGCTAGCACAGATACGCAGTATTTT,many,TRBD2,TRBJ2-3,TRBV20-1
CSVEVARMNTGELFF,TGCAGCGTTGAAGTTGCTCGTATGAACACCGGGGAGCTGTTTTTT,few,NA,TRBJ2-2,TRBV29-1
CSLVPRPYEQYF,TGCAGCCTTGTACCTCGCCCCTACGAGCAGTACTTC,few,NA,TRBJ2-7,TRBV29-1